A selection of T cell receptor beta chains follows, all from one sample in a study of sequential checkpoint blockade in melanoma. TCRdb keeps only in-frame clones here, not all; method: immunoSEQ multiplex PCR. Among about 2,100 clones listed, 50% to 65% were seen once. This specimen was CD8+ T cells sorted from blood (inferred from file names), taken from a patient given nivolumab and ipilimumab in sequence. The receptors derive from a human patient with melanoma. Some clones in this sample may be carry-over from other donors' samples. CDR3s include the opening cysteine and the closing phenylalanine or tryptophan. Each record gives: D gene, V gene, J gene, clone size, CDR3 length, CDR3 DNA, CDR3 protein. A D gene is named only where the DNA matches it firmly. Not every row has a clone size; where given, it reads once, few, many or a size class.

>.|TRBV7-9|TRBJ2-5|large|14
TGTGCCAGCAGCTTATCCTCCCTCCAAGAGACCCAGTACTTC
CASSLSSLQETQYF
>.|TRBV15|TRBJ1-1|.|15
TGTGCCACCAGCAGAGGGACGCGGGAGAGGACTGAAGCTTTCTTT
CATSRGTRERTEAFF
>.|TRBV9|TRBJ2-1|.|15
TGTGCCAGCAGCGTAGCTACAGGAATCTTCGTTGAGCAGTTCTTC
CASSVATGIFVEQFF
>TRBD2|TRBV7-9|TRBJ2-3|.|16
TGTGCCAGCAGCGGAACGCTAGCGGGGGACCGGGATACGCAGTATTTT
CASSGTLAGDRDTQYF
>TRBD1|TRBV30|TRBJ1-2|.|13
TGTGCCTGGAGTACAGACAGGGTTAATGGCTACACCTTC
CAWSTDRVNGYTF
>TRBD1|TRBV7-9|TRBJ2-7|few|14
TGTGCCAGCGATGGGGGACAGGGGGCCTCCGAGCAGTACTTC
CASDGGQGASEQYF
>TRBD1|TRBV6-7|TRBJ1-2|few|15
TGTGCCAGCAGTCCCCAGACAGGGGCGGCCTATGGCTACACCTTC
CASSPQTGAAYGYTF
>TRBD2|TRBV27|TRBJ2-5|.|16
TGTGCCAGCAGTCCAGGACTAGCGGGGGGGCAAGAGACCCAGTACTTC
CASSPGLAGGQETQYF
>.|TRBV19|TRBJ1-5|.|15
TGTGCCAGTAGTATAGACGGGGGGAGCAATCAGCCCCAGCATTTT
CASSIDGGSNQPQHF
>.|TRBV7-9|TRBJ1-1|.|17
TGTGCCAGCAGTGAAGAATCAGGACACTTTGTCGACACTGAAGCTTTCTTT
CASSEESGHFVDTEAFF
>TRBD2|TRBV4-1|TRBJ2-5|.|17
TGCGCCAGCAGCCAGCTGGATAGCGGGGGGGGCCAGGGGACCCAGTACTTC
CASSQLDSGGGQGTQYF
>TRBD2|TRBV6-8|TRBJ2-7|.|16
TGTGCCAGCAGTTCCCTTACGACTAGCGAGTCCTACGAGCAGTACTTC
CASSSLTTSESYEQYF
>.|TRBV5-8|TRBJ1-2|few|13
TGTGCCAGCAGCTTTGAAACAGATTATGGCTACACCTTC
CASSFETDYGYTF
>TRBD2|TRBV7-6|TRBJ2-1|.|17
TGTGCCAGCAGCCCCAGGAGACTAGCGGGGACCTACAATGAGCAGTTCTTC
CASSPRRLAGTYNEQFF
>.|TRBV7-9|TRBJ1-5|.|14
TGTGCCAGCAGCCCTTCGGACACTAATCAGCCCCAGCATTTT
CASSPSDTNQPQHF
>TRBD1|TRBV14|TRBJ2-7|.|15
TGTGCCAGCAGCCAACGGACAGGGGTACACTACGAGCAGTACTTC
CASSQRTGVHYEQYF
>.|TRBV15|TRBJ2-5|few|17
TGTGCCACCAGCCCGAGGCCCCGGCCAGGGCCACAAGAGACCCAGTACTTC
CATSPRPRPGPQETQYF
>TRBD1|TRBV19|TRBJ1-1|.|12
TGTGCCAGTATCTTGGGACAGGGGCCCGCTTTCTTT
CASILGQGPAFF
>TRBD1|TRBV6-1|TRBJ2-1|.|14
TGTGCCAGCAGTTCCCAGGGGGCTTACAATGAGCAGTTCTTC
CASSSQGAYNEQFF
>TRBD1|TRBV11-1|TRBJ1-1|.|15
TGTGCCAGCAGCTTGGGGGGACAGGGGAACACTGAAGCTTTCTTT
CASSLGGQGNTEAFF
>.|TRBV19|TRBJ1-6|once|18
TGTGCCAGTAGTATAGCGGCGAGGGTCAGCTCCTATAATTCACCCCTCCACTTT
CASSIAARVSSYNSPLHF
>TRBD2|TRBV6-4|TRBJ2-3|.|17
TGTGCCAGCAGTGACGCGACTAGCGGGGGGGCCGTAGATACGCAGTATTTT
CASSDATSGGAVDTQYF
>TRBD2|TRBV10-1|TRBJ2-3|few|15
TGCGCCAGCAGTGCCGGGACTAGCCACACAGATACGCAGTATTTT
CASSAGTSHTDTQYF
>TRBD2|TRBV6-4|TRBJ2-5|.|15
TGTGCCAGCTCCAGGACTAGCGGGGGACAAGAGACCCAGTACTTC
CASSRTSGGQETQYF
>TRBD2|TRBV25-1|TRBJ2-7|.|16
TGTGCCAGCAGTGCCCCCCGGGAGGATGGTTACTACGAGCAGTACTTC
CASSAPREDGYYEQYF
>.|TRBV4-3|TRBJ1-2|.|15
TGCGCCAGCAGCCAAGAAGGGAGCCCCTCGCATGGCTACACCTTC
CASSQEGSPSHGYTF
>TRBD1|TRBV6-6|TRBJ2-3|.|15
TGTGCCAGCAGGGCAAGGGACAGGGCGGCGGATACGCAGTATTTT
CASRARDRAADTQYF
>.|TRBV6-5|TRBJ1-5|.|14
TGTGCCAGCAGTTACGTAGACTCGGGGCAGCCCCAGCATTTT
CASSYVDSGQPQHF
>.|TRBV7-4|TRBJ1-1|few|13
TGTGCCAGCAGCCGCCCTACGCAGGGTGAAGCTTTCTTT
CASSRPTQGEAFF
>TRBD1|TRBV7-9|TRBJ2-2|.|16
TGTGCCAGCAGCCCGAGGACAGGGGGGAACACCGGGGAGCTGTTTTTT
CASSPRTGGNTGELFF
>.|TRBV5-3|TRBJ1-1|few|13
TGTGCCAGCAGCTTGGGTTCCGGTCGGAGGGCTTTCTTT
CASSLGSGRRAFF
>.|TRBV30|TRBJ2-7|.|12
TGTGCCTGGAGTGCCCAGGGATACGAGCAGTACTTC
CAWSAQGYEQYF
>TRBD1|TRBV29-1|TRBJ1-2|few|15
TGCAGCGTTGACAGTGGGCAGGGGGGAGGCTATGGCTACACCTTC
CSVDSGQGGGYGYTF
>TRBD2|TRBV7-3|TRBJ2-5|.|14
TGTGCCAGCAGCCCCCGGGGGGGCACGGAGACCCAGTACTTC
CASSPRGGTETQYF
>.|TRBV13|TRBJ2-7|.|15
TGTGCCAGCAGCACCGGGGGGCCCCTCTCCTACGAGCAGTACTTC
CASSTGGPLSYEQYF
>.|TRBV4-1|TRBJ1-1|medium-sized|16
TGCGCCAGCAGCCAAGTTGAACAGATCATGAACACTGAAGCTTTCTTT
CASSQVEQIMNTEAFF
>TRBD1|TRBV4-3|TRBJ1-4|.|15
TGCGCCAGCAGCCAAGTCACAGGGGAAGCTGAAAAACTGTTTTTT
CASSQVTGEAEKLFF
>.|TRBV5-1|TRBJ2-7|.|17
TGCGCCAGCAGCTTGGTTGGGTGGAAGACAGGACGCTACGAGCAGTACTTC
CASSLVGWKTGRYEQYF
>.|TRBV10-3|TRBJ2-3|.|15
TGTGCCATCAGTGAGTCGGAGGGGGGGACAGATACGCAGTATTTT
CAISESEGGTDTQYF
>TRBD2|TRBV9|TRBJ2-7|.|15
TGTGCCAGCAGCCCAGTGGAGGGCCGAGCGGGAGAGCAGTACTTC
CASSPVEGRAGEQYF
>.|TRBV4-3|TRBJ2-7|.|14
TGCGCCAGCAGCCAAGAATTCGGGGGCTACGAGCAGTACTTC
CASSQEFGGYEQYF
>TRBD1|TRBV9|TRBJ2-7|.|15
TGTGCCAGCAGCGTAACCGGGGACAGTACCTACGAGCAGTACTTC
CASSVTGDSTYEQYF